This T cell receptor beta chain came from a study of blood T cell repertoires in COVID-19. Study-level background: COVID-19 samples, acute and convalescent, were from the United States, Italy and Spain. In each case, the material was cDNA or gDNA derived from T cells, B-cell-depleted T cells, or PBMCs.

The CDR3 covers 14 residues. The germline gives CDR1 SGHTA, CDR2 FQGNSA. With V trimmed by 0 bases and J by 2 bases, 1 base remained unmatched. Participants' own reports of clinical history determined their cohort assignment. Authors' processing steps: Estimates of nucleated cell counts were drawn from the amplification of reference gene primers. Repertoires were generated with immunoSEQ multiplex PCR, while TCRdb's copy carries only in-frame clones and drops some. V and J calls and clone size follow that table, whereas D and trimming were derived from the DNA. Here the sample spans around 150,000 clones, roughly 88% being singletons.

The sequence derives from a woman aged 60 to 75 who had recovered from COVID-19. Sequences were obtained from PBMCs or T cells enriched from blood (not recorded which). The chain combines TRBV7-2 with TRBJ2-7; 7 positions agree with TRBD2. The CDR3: CASSLAGGTYEQYF. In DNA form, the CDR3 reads TGTGCCAGCAGCTTAGCGGGAGGGACCTACGAGCAGTACTTC.